The 29 T cell receptor beta chains listed next were all sequenced from one sample in a study of blood T cell repertoires in COVID-19. The repertoire was sequenced with immunoSEQ multiplex PCR; TCRdb's copy has only in-frame clones and lacks some. In the table there are some 340,000 clones, 85% of which are singletons. The specimen sequenced was peripheral blood. Receptor source: a woman under 30 with acute or convalescent COVID-19.

This chain joins TRBV23-1 and TRBJ1-5; 9 nucleotides agree with TRBD1. TRBV23-1 is an ORF, with its function uncertain. The CDR3 length is 16 residues. V lost 3 bases and J lost 2; bases outside the gene matches: 5. The CDR3 coding sequence is TGCGCCAGCAGTCAGGGACAGGGATCGGGCAATCAGCCCCAGCATTTT. This gives the protein CASSQGQGSGNQPQHF.

V and J are TRBV29-1 and TRBJ2-7, with D perhaps TRBD2 (6 bases). Per germline, CDR1 SQVTM and CDR2 ANQGSEA. This CDR3 is 14 amino acids long. V was cut by 2 bases and J by 0 bases, with 11 bases left in between. DNA for the CDR3: TGCAGCGTTGAATTCGCGGGGAGCTCCTACGAGCAGTACTTC. It translates to CSVEFAGSSYEQYF.

Ten or more counts support this clone. This sequence joins TRBV2 and TRBJ2-1, with 9 bases aligning to TRBD2. The CDR3 extends over 16 amino acids. Germline CDR1 and CDR2: SNHLY and FYNNEI. V dropped 5 bases and J dropped 0; count of bases not matched to a gene: 5. The DNA for the CDR3 is TGTGCCAGCAGTCCCCTTAGCGGGAGCTCCTACAATGAGCAGTTCTTC. Its translation is CASSPLSGSSYNEQFF.

The sample holds a few counts of this clone. This chain links TRBV28 with TRBJ1-1; D is unresolved. V was trimmed by 6 bases and J by 0 bases, leaving 11 bases between them. CDR3 length equals 14 residues. From germline, CDR1 is MDHEN and CDR2 SYDVKM. The CDR3 region has the DNA TGTGCCAGCAGGGGGAGGAACATGAACACTGAAGCTTTCTTT. Amino acid sequence: CASRGRNMNTEAFF. Filled out from reference TRBV28 and TRBJ1-1, the complete variable domain reads DVKVTQSSRYLVKRTGEKVFLECVQDMDHENMFWYRQDPGLGLRLIYFSYDVKMKEKGDIPEGYSVSREKKERFSLILESASTNQTSMYLCASRGRNMNTEAFFGQGTRLTVV.

V and J are TRBV19 and TRBJ2-5; perhaps TRBD1 as D (6 bases). The CDR3 extends over 15 amino acids. Between the trimmed V and J ends, which lost 6 bases and 5 bases, there was a span of 19 bases. Germline CDR1 LNHDA, CDR2 SQIVND (reference sequence). CDR3 region: CASSPTTPRGETQYF. The CDR3 region has the DNA TGTGCCAGTAGCCCGACTACCCCGAGGGGGGAGACCCAGTACTTC.

The CDR3 region is CASSPGGGAGSPLHF. DNA of the CDR3: TGCGCCAGCAGCCCTGGGGGGGGCGCGGGATCACCCCTCCACTTT. The chain carries TRBV10-2 and TRBJ1-6; tentative D call: TRBD1 (6 bases). V gave up 6 bases and J gave up 10 bases, with 19 bases separating them. The CDR3 consists of 15 residues. Germline values: CDR1 WSHSY, CDR2 SAAADI.

This chain links TRBV4-1 with TRBJ1-1, with TRBD1 identical over 8 bases. The germline gives CDR1 MGHRA, CDR2 YSYEKL. CDR3 length equals 19 residues. Unmatched junction bases numbered 13, after V lost 0 bases and J lost 1 base. The CDR3 spells CASSQELPVDRVRNTEAFF. The CDR3 nucleotides are TGCGCCAGCAGCCAAGAACTTCCCGTGGACAGGGTAAGGAACACTGAAGCTTTCTTT.

This clone was detected a few times. V is TRBV19 and J is TRBJ1-6; 10 bases are shared with TRBD1. The germline V gene has CDR1 LNHDA and CDR2 SQIVND (reference sequence). Losses at the gene ends were 5 bases for V and 7 bases for J; bases not matched to a gene: 2. The CDR3 contains 14 residues. In nucleotides, the CDR3 is TGTGCCAGTAGTTGGGGACAGGGGAATTCACCCCTCCACTTT. Protein: CASSWGQGNSPLHF.

This sequence joins TRBV5-5 and TRBJ2-7; 7 bases match TRBD1. J was trimmed by 5 bases and V by 4 bases; bases with no gene match: 3. Germline-derived CDR1 and CDR2 are SGHKS and YYEKEE (reference sequence). The CDR3 runs 12 residues. The CDR3 DNA follows: TGTGCCAGCAGCCTAACAGGGGACGAGCAGTACTTC. Translating it yields CASSLTGDEQYF.

CDR3 sequence: CSVVGRATNEKLFF. The CDR3 DNA reads TGCAGCGTTGTAGGCAGGGCAACTAATGAAAAACTGTTTTTT. The V call is TRBV29-1, the J call TRBJ1-4; D is perhaps TRBD1 (5 bases). V gave up 4 bases and J gave up 0 bases, with 9 bases separating them. Looked up from germline, CDR1 is SQVTM and CDR2 is ANQGSEA. The CDR3 contains 14 residues.

The chain couples TRBV13 to TRBJ2-7; 12 bases match TRBD1. There are 17 residues in the CDR3. Trimming cost V 5 bases and J 2 bases; bases outside gene matches: 10. Germline values: CDR1 PRHDT, CDR2 FYEKMQ (reference sequence). Written as DNA, the CDR3 is TGTGCCAGCAGCCTCGGGACAGGGGGCAATCAGACCTACGAGCAGTACTTC. It yields the protein CASSLGTGGNQTYEQYF.

The V gene is TRBV4-1, the J gene TRBJ2-7; a possible D gene is TRBD1 (6 bases). The CDR3 length is 14 residues. V was cut by 0 bases and J by 3 bases, with 9 bases left in between. Germline CDR1 is MGHRA and CDR2 is YSYEKL. CDR3 DNA sequence: TGCGCCAGCAGCCAAGACACAGGGAACTACGAGCAGTACTTC. It translates to CASSQDTGNYEQYF.

The CDR3 DNA reads as TGTGCCAGCAGCGTCGGACAGGGGACTTACGAGCAGTACTTC. Encoded protein: CASSVGQGTYEQYF. The rearrangement joins TRBV9 to TRBJ2-7, with TRBD1 matching 9 bases. CDR3 length equals 14 residues. Trimming cost V 2 bases and J 4 bases; bases outside gene matches: 4. CDR1 SGDLS and CDR2 YYNGEE come from the germline V gene.

V is TRBV28 and J is TRBJ1-1, with D perhaps matching TRBD1 (6 bases). This CDR3 is 13 amino acids long. V lost 3 bases to trimming and J lost 4 bases, with 9 bases between them. The germline gives CDR1 MDHEN, CDR2 SYDVKM. This CDR3 reads CASSLDRRTEAFF. As DNA, the CDR3 is TGTGCCAGCAGTTTGGACAGACGCACTGAAGCTTTCTTT.

CDR3 sequence reads: CASSQSGDGYTF. CDR3 DNA sequence: TGTGCCAGCAGTCAATCAGGGGATGGCTACACCTTC. The V call is TRBV6-6, the J call TRBJ1-2; D is perhaps TRBD1 (6 bases). Germline assignment: CDR1 MNHNY and CDR2 SVGAGI (reference sequence). Trimming left V 5 bases short and J 6 bases short, with 10 bases between. The CDR3 is 12 residues long.

J is TRBJ2-3 and V is TRBV9, with TRBD1 matching 9 bases. The ends lost 4 bases at V and 3 bases at J; junction bases unmatched: 6. Germline assignment: CDR1 SGDLS and CDR2 YYNGEE. This CDR3 has 15 amino acids. The DNA for the CDR3 is TGTGCCAGCAGCCTGGGACAGGGAGGGACAGATACGCAGTATTTT. Its protein product is CASSLGQGGTDTQYF.

The chain joins TRBV7-6 to TRBJ2-2; TRBD2 agrees at 11 bases. Trimming removed 5 bases from V and 4 bases from J; junction bases left unmatched: 12. The CDR3 has 18 amino acids. Germline assignment: CDR1 SGHVS and CDR2 FNYEAQ. As DNA, the CDR3 is TGTGCCAGCAGCCCCGATATACCCGGGACTAGCGGCACCGGGGAGCTGTTTTTT. Its translation is CASSPDIPGTSGTGELFF.

This clone was seen many times. The genes are TRBV19 and TRBJ1-2; 11 bases match TRBD1. The J segment lost 2 bases and the V segment lost 9 bases, leaving 5 bases of the junction unmatched. The CDR3 runs 14 residues. CDR1 and CDR2 from the germline V gene are LNHDA and SQIVND (reference sequence). The CDR3 loop reads CASRRTGGNYGYTF. CDR3 sequence (DNA): TGTGCCAGCCGGAGGACAGGGGGCAACTATGGCTACACCTTC.

The V call is TRBV25-1, the J call TRBJ1-4; possible D gene TRBD1, 5 bases. This CDR3 contains 17 residues. CDR1 is MGHDK, CDR2 SYGVNS, per germline. Deletions cut 1 base from V and 5 bases from J, with 17 bases between. For the CDR3, the DNA is TGTGCCAGCAGTGAATGGGGGGGATGGCCTCCCAATGAAAAACTGTTTTTT. Amino acids: CASSEWGGWPPNEKLFF.

The rearrangement uses TRBV4-1 and TRBJ1-6, with TRBD1 matching 10 bases. This CDR3 comprises 19 residues. Germline CDR1 and CDR2: MGHRA and YSYEKL. J lost 4 bases, V lost 0 bases, and 9 bases had no gene match. The CDR3 bases are TGCGCCAGCAGCCAAGAGGGACAGGGGCAATTCTCATATAATTCACCCCTCCACTTT. Amino acid sequence: CASSQEGQGQFSYNSPLHF.

In DNA, the CDR3 is TGTGCCAGCAGCTTGATTGCAGGGGCGGACACTGAAGCTTTCTTT. Translating it yields CASSLIAGADTEAFF. The chain joins TRBV11-1 to TRBJ1-1; TRBD1 is a possible D gene (6 bases). V was shortened by 3 bases and J by 3 bases, with 14 bases between the two germline ends. CDR3 length: 15 residues. Germline V gene sequence: CDR1 SGHAT, CDR2 FQDESV (reference sequence).

This chain joins TRBV4-1 and TRBJ2-7, with D perhaps matching TRBD1 (6 bases). V was trimmed by 1 base and J by 3 bases, leaving 13 bases between them. The V gene's germline CDR1 is MGHRA and CDR2 YSYEKL. This CDR3 is built from 15 residues. The CDR3 DNA reads as TGCGCCAGCAGCCAAGTAAGCGGACAGAACTACGAGCAGTACTTC. The encoded protein is CASSQVSGQNYEQYF.

CDR3 in amino acids: CASSRGRGTEAFF. The CDR3 DNA is TGTGCCAGCAGCCGAGGGAGGGGCACTGAAGCTTTCTTT. The chain recombines TRBV3-1 (or the pseudogene TRBV3-2) with TRBJ1-1, with a possible D match to TRBD1 (5 bases). The CDR3 consists of 13 residues. Germline V gives CDR1 LGHDT, CDR2 YNNKEL (reference sequence). Trimming took 4 bases from V and 4 from J, leaving 10 bases between them.

The CDR3 loop reads CASSVRGSYNSPLHF. The CDR3 DNA reads TGTGCCAGCAGCGTTAGGGGTTCCTATAATTCACCCCTCCACTTT. V and J are TRBV9 and TRBJ1-6, with D perhaps TRBD1 (5 bases). V shed 2 bases and J shed 1 base, with 7 bases lying between them. This CDR3 region has 15 residues. The V gene's germline CDR1 is SGDLS and CDR2 YYNGEE.

The V and J genes are TRBV3-1 (or the pseudogene TRBV3-2) and TRBJ1-1; TRBD1 might be the D (5 bases). This CDR3 region has 14 residues. Looked up from germline, CDR1 is LGHDT and CDR2 is YNNKEL (reference sequence). V lost 3 bases, J lost 4 bases, and 12 bases lay in between. The CDR3 coding sequence is TGTGCCAGCAGCCATGGACACCCACTCACTGAAGCTTTCTTT. It specifies CASSHGHPLTEAFF.

The rearrangement joins TRBV9 to TRBJ2-5; 9 bases are shared with TRBD2. V was clipped by 5 bases and J by 5 bases; unmatched bases: 7. The length of the CDR3 is 14 residues. Germline V gives CDR1 SGDLS, CDR2 YYNGEE. DNA for the CDR3: TGTGCCAGCAGGTCCGCGGGAGGGGATGAGACCCAGTACTTC. This sequence encodes CASRSAGGDETQYF.

The rearrangement links TRBV6-1 to TRBJ2-5; tentative D call: TRBD2 (5 bases). From germline, CDR1 is MNHNS and CDR2 SASEGT. This CDR3 contains 14 residues. Trimming left V 3 bases short and J 3 bases short, with 11 bases between. CDR3: CASSDPGREETQYF. For the CDR3, the DNA is TGTGCCAGCAGTGACCCCGGGCGGGAAGAGACCCAGTACTTC.

The chain uses TRBV27 and TRBJ1-1; D call uncertain. Trimming took 0 bases from V and 12 from J, leaving 14 bases between them. CDR3 length: 13 residues. Germline V gene sequence: CDR1 MNHEY, CDR2 SMNVEV (reference sequence). CDR3 nucleotides: TGTGCCAGCAGTTTATCAGGGAGTGTTGTGTCTTTCTTT. The encoded protein is CASSLSGSVVSFF.

This clone was seen more than once but under ten times. The V gene is TRBV2, the J gene TRBJ1-1; the D gene is possibly TRBD1 (6 bases). CDR1 is SNHLY and CDR2 is FYNNEI in the germline V gene. The V end lost 6 bases, the J end lost 5 bases, and 13 bases lay between the germline ends. The CDR3 consists of 13 residues. Here the CDR3 DNA reads TGTGCCAGCAGCGTTACAGGGACAACTGAAGCTTTCTTT. Amino acids: CASSVTGTTEAFF.